The rows below give T cell receptor beta chains drawn from one sample of a study of T cells after posttransplantation cyclophosphamide. TCRdb's copy holds only in-frame clones and misses some; the assay was immunoSEQ multiplex PCR. Here the sample spans fewer than 25,000 clones, approximately 97% being singletons. Input material: naive CD4+ T cells sorted from PBMCs. The receptors stem from a man aged 50-59 years in good health, CMV-negative, and a related stem cell transplant donor. CDR3s include the opening cysteine and the closing phenylalanine or tryptophan. A D gene is named only where the DNA matches it firmly. Size values are once, few and many counts, or a class for expanded clones, and some rows have none.

j_call,d_call,v_call,cdr3_length,clone_size,cdr3_aa,cdr3_nt
TRBJ1-1,TRBD1,TRBV10-3,15,once,CATGLGGTMNTEAFF,TGTGCCACCGGATTAGGGGGCACCATGAACACTGAAGCTTTCTTT
TRBJ2-1,NA,TRBV18,13,NA,CASSAPGDGEQFF,TGTGCCAGCTCAGCCCCGGGGGACGGTGAGCAGTTCTTC
TRBJ2-5,NA,TRBV6-5,11,NA,CASTRGGEQYF,TGTGCCAGCACGCGAGGGGGGGAGCAGTACTTC
TRBJ2-1,TRBD2,TRBV7-9,16,NA,CASSSRQRGPYNEQFF,TGTGCCAGCAGCTCCCGTCAGCGGGGGCCCTACAATGAGCAGTTCTTC
TRBJ1-1,TRBD1,TRBV28,13,NA,CASLGQVDTEAFF,TGTGCCAGTTTAGGACAGGTGGACACTGAAGCTTTCTTT
TRBJ2-7,TRBD1,TRBV18,14,NA,CASSPPGQGDEQYF,TGTGCCAGCTCACCACCGGGACAGGGTGACGAGCAGTACTTC
TRBJ2-7,TRBD1,TRBV7-2,15,NA,CASTRLGGNSYEQYF,TGTGCCAGCACCCGGTTAGGGGGCAACTCCTACGAGCAGTACTTC
TRBJ2-7,TRBD2,TRBV4-2,17,once,CASSQGRAGTIRYEQYF,TGTGCCAGCAGCCAAGGGCGCGCCGGGACTATCCGCTACGAGCAGTACTTC
TRBJ1-2,NA,TRBV7-3,15,NA,CASSFSPGENYGYTF,TGTGCCAGCAGCTTCTCCCCAGGGGAGAACTATGGCTACACCTTC
TRBJ2-7,TRBD1,TRBV15,15,NA,CATSRPQGARYEQYF,TGTGCCACCAGCAGACCGCAGGGGGCTCGCTACGAGCAGTACTTC
TRBJ2-3,NA,TRBV10-3,14,NA,CAISPNIGTDTQYF,TGTGCCATCTCTCCCAACATCGGCACAGATACGCAGTATTTT
TRBJ1-1,NA,TRBV7-3,16,NA,CASSLSGRGVSTEAFF,TGTGCCAGCAGCTTATCCGGGAGAGGGGTAAGCACTGAAGCTTTCTTT
TRBJ2-5,TRBD2,TRBV11-3,15,NA,CASSLGGSGRETQYF,TGTGCCAGCAGCTTAGGAGGTAGCGGGAGGGAGACCCAGTACTTC
TRBJ2-1,TRBD1,TRBV29-1,11,NA,CSVATGDEQFF,TGCAGCGTAGCGACAGGGGATGAGCAGTTCTTC
TRBJ2-7,TRBD2,TRBV6-1,15,once,CASRVGGGVQHEQYF,TGTGCCAGCAGAGTCGGGGGGGGCGTGCAACACGAGCAGTACTTC
TRBJ1-1,TRBD1,TRBV18,16,NA,CASSLLSGQTTTEAFF,TGTGCCAGCTCACTCCTATCGGGACAGACAACCACTGAAGCTTTCTTT
TRBJ2-7,NA,TRBV5-4,14,NA,CASSLPRDPYEQYF,TGTGCCAGCAGCTTGCCGCGGGATCCCTACGAGCAGTACTTC
TRBJ1-1,NA,TRBV18,15,NA,CASSPLQGGNTEAFF,TGTGCCAGCTCACCGCTCCAGGGCGGTAACACTGAAGCTTTCTTT
TRBJ2-7,NA,TRBV4-2,17,NA,CASSQELLGPSSGEQYF,TGTGCCAGCAGCCAAGAGCTACTAGGTCCCTCGTCGGGCGAGCAGTACTTC
TRBJ2-5,TRBD1,TRBV19,14,once,CASRSDRGYETQYF,TGTGCCAGTCGTTCGGACAGGGGGTACGAGACCCAGTACTTC
TRBJ2-7,NA,TRBV15,13,NA,CATSRDTHYEQYF,TGTGCCACCAGCAGAGATACTCACTACGAGCAGTACTTC
TRBJ1-1,TRBD1,TRBV2,12,NA,CASRRQGAEAFF,TGTGCCAGCAGGAGACAGGGCGCTGAAGCTTTCTTT
TRBJ2-7,TRBD2,TRBV6-5,15,NA,CASKLAGLSSYEQYF,TGTGCCAGCAAGCTAGCGGGTCTGAGCTCCTACGAGCAGTACTTC
TRBJ1-1,NA,TRBV5-8,16,NA,CASSHLIKRDGTEAFF,TGTGCCAGCAGCCACCTAATTAAACGGGATGGGACTGAAGCTTTCTTT
TRBJ2-5,NA,TRBV5-1,13,NA,CASITPSEGTQYF,TGCGCCAGCATTACCCCATCCGAGGGGACCCAGTACTTC
TRBJ2-5,TRBD2,TRBV6-1,11,NA,CASRGGETQYF,TGTGCCAGCCGCGGGGGGGAGACCCAGTACTTC
TRBJ2-7,TRBD1,TRBV30,14,NA,CACATGTGLNEQYF,TGTGCCTGCGCGACCGGGACAGGGCTTAACGAGCAGTACTTC
TRBJ2-1,NA,TRBV15,14,NA,CATSREGPNNEQFF,TGTGCCACCAGCAGAGAGGGGCCGAACAATGAGCAGTTCTTC
TRBJ1-4,NA,TRBV7-3,13,NA,CASSLTRNEKLFF,TGTGCCAGCAGCTTAACCAGAAATGAAAAACTGTTTTTT
TRBJ1-2,TRBD1,TRBV6-5,15,NA,CASSYHRGLGYGYTF,TGTGCCAGCAGTTACCACAGGGGGCTGGGCTATGGCTACACCTTC
TRBJ1-1,NA,TRBV5-5,16,NA,CASSPDRTALNTEAFF,TGTGCCAGCAGCCCTGACCGGACAGCCCTTAACACTGAAGCTTTCTTT
TRBJ2-5,NA,TRBV5-4,15,NA,CASSFPTDSAETQYF,TGTGCCAGCAGCTTCCCGACAGATTCAGCAGAGACCCAGTACTTC
TRBJ2-7,TRBD2,TRBV14,19,NA,CASSPRTGPASGGPYEQYF,TGTGCCAGCAGCCCGCGGACAGGACCTGCTAGCGGGGGGCCCTACGAGCAGTACTTC
TRBJ2-2,TRBD1,TRBV7-2,16,NA,CASSLHGTGNYGELFF,TGTGCCAGCAGCTTACACGGGACAGGGAATTACGGGGAGCTGTTTTTT
TRBJ2-7,TRBD1,TRBV5-1,15,NA,CASSLGDRETNEQYF,TGCGCCAGCAGCTTGGGGGACAGGGAGACCAACGAGCAGTACTTC
TRBJ2-7,NA,TRBV6-1,12,NA,CASNWDTRPQYF,TGTGCCAGCAACTGGGACACCCGACCGCAGTACTTC
TRBJ1-2,TRBD1,TRBV9,13,few,CASSKQGAYGYTF,TGTGCCAGCAGCAAACAGGGGGCGTATGGCTACACCTTC
TRBJ2-7,NA,TRBV5-1,14,NA,CASSPGVGAYEQYF,TGCGCCAGCAGCCCGGGAGTAGGGGCCTACGAGCAGTACTTC
TRBJ1-2,TRBD1,TRBV6-6,13,NA,CASRGGRGRGCTF,TGTGCCAGCCGGGGGGGGAGGGGGCGGGGATGCACCTTC
TRBJ1-1,NA,TRBV30,15,NA,CASNRQILMNTEAFF,TGTGCCTCGAACCGACAGATTCTGATGAACACTGAAGCTTTCTTT
TRBJ2-7,NA,TRBV5-1,14,NA,CASSFDQATYEQYF,TGCGCCAGCAGCTTCGACCAGGCCACCTACGAGCAGTACTTC
TRBJ2-2,TRBD1,TRBV9,15,NA,CASSRQGINTGELFF,TGTGCCAGCAGCAGACAGGGGATCAACACCGGGGAGCTGTTTTTT
TRBJ2-3,NA,TRBV7-9,15,NA,CASSLRWTLPDTQYF,TGTGCCAGCAGCTTACGCTGGACTCTGCCAGATACGCAGTATTTT
TRBJ1-5,NA,TRBV29-1,14,NA,CSVATGSGNQPQHF,TGCAGCGTAGCTACAGGGTCGGGCAATCAGCCCCAGCATTTT